This record covers a single T cell receptor beta chain. As yet, its antigen is unknown. Trimming at V came to 0 bases and at J to 7 bases, leaving 6 bases not matched to a gene. The CDR3 contains 15 residues. CDR1 SGDLS and CDR2 YYNGEE come from the germline V gene. The data belong to a study of cytomegalovirus exposure and HLA in healthy donors. The method was immunoSEQ multiplex PCR; TCRdb's version includes in-frame clones alone and lacks a portion of them. The sample yields 330,000 or so clones, 86% seen once. Study results and limitations: Confirmation in vitro established that a few CMV-associated chains were specific for CMV antigens. A list of 164 TCR beta chains associated with cytomegalovirus was given.

This TCR derives from a woman younger than 35 in good health and CMV-seronegative. The source material was PBMCs. The chain employs TRBV9 and TRBJ2-1; TRBD1 matches 8 bases. DNA for the CDR3: TGTGCCAGCAGCGTAGCAGGGGGCCAGGGGAATGAGCAGTTCTTC. Translating gives CASSVAGGQGNEQFF.